Listed below are T cell receptor beta chains from one sample, sequenced in a study of response to subunit inactivated influenza vaccine. A single record per CDR3 protein comes from TCRdb applying MiXCR to the RT-PCR reads. The table has roughly 540,000 distinct CDR3 sequences, under 25% seen once. This same sample was also taken into another study, of T cells expressing NK-cell markers.

The sample here was CD4+ T cells sorted from PBMCs, taken approximately 12 days after vaccination. All receptors derive from a man in his forties or fifties who received an inactivated influenza vaccine. Both conserved end residues are part of each CDR3. A D gene is named only where the DNA matches it firmly. Not every row has a clone size; where given, it reads once, few, many or a size class.

DNA,CDR3,size,V,J,D
TGCGCCAGCAGCTTGGAAGGGGGCCAGCATGGCTACACCTTC,CASSLEGGQHGYTF,few,TRBV5-1,TRBJ1-2,TRBD1
TGTGCCAGCAGGTCAGGGGCGAGCACAGATACGCAGTATTTT,CASRSGASTDTQYF,many,TRBV12-3/TRBV12-4,TRBJ2-3,.
TGTGCCAGCAGTCGAAATGGTGGGTCTAAGGCACCCCTCCACTTT,CASSRNGGSKAPLHF,.,TRBV7-2,TRBJ1-6,.
TGCGCCAGCAGCCAAGAACAGGCTTACTACAATGAGCAGTTCTTC,CASSQEQAYYNEQFF,few,TRBV4-3,TRBJ2-1,.
TGCAGTGCTAGAAAACAGGGGGCTGTCTATGGCTACACCTTC,CSARKQGAVYGYTF,few,TRBV20-1,TRBJ1-2,TRBD1
TGCGCCAGCAGCCAAGATCGGGGACAGGGCTATGGCTACACCTTC,CASSQDRGQGYGYTF,.,TRBV4-3,TRBJ1-2,TRBD1
TGCGCCAGCAGCAGGACAGGGGGTGGAATCCACGAGCAGTACTTC,CASSRTGGGIHEQYF,.,TRBV5-1,TRBJ2-7,TRBD1
TGTGCCAGCAGTGGTGGCAGGGGGGGCTACGAGCAGTACTTC,CASSGGRGGYEQYF,.,TRBV2,TRBJ2-7,.
TGTGCCAGCAGGAAGTGGGAGACCCAGTACTTC,CASRKWETQYF,few,TRBV12-3/TRBV12-4,TRBJ2-5,.
TGCAGTGCCAGCCGGGCCCCCCCTCCTGGGGAGCTGTTTTTT,CSASRAPPPGELFF,.,TRBV20-1,TRBJ2-2,.
TGTGCCACCAGCCGAAGACAGGGTCTCGATGAGCAGTTCTTC,CATSRRQGLDEQFF,.,TRBV15,TRBJ2-1,TRBD1
TGTGCCAGCAGCACGGACGGTACCTCCTACGAGCAGTACTTC,CASSTDGTSYEQYF,.,TRBV21-1,TRBJ2-7,.
TGTGCCAGCACAATCCGTCCAGAAGCTAACTATGGCTACACCTTC,CASTIRPEANYGYTF,few,TRBV9,TRBJ1-2,.
TGTGCCAGCAGTTTAGCTCAACGGGTGGGGGAGACCCAGTACTTC,CASSLAQRVGETQYF,.,TRBV12-3/TRBV12-4,TRBJ2-5,.
TGCAGTGCTTACGCCCCCGACAACTATGGCTACACCTTC,CSAYAPDNYGYTF,.,TRBV20-1,TRBJ1-2,.
TGCAGTGCTCCCGGGAACCCATCGGGGAATCTCTATGGCTACACCTTC,CSAPGNPSGNLYGYTF,.,TRBV20-1,TRBJ1-2,.
TGTGCCAGCCTTGGGTCGTGGGGACCCAATGAGCAGTTCTTC,CASLGSWGPNEQFF,many,TRBV12-3/TRBV12-4,TRBJ2-1,.
TGTGCCAGCAGGTGGAGGAATGAGCAGTTCTTC,CASRWRNEQFF,few,TRBV7-9,TRBJ2-1,.
TGTGCCAGCAGCTTACGGGGGCCCTCTAATGAAAAACTGTTTTTT,CASSLRGPSNEKLFF,.,TRBV7-2,TRBJ1-4,.
TGTGCCAGCAGCCTCTCGGCGGTCGGTGGGCTCCCCGTCCTGACTTTC,CASSLSAVGGLPVLTF,.,TRBV7-2,TRBJ2-6,.
TGCAGTGCTAGTCCTAACGCGAACACCGGGGAGCTGTTTTTT,CSASPNANTGELFF,.,TRBV20-1,TRBJ2-2,.
TGTGCCAGCAGTAGCGACACGACCCTGGCCGAGCAGTACTTC,CASSSDTTLAEQYF,.,TRBV12-3/TRBV12-4,TRBJ2-7,.
TGCGCCAGCACCCTGAGGGGGAACACTGAAGCTTTCTTT,CASTLRGNTEAFF,few,TRBV4-3,TRBJ1-1,.
TGTGCCAGCAGTTCCACGGGGGACAGGGCTGAAAAACTGTTTTTT,CASSSTGDRAEKLFF,.,TRBV6-2/TRBV6-3,TRBJ1-4,TRBD1
TGTGCCAGCAGTTTAGGCGACAGAGCGACTGAAGCTTTCTTT,CASSLGDRATEAFF,few,TRBV28,TRBJ1-1,.
TGCAGTGCCAATCCCCTAGCGGGAGGGGGGGATGAGCAGTTCTTC,CSANPLAGGGDEQFF,few,TRBV20-1,TRBJ2-1,TRBD2
TGTGCCATCAAGGAACTAGCGGGAGCGGGCGAGCAGTACTTC,CAIKELAGAGEQYF,.,TRBV10-3,TRBJ2-7,TRBD2
TGTGCCAGCAGCCATTTTGGAGATACGCAGTATTTT,CASSHFGDTQYF,.,TRBV3-1,TRBJ2-3,.
TGTGCCAGTAGTATGGGGACGTACAATGAGCAGTTCTTC,CASSMGTYNEQFF,few,TRBV19,TRBJ2-1,.
TGCAGTGCCAGGGTCAGACAAGAGACCCAGTACTTC,CSARVRQETQYF,many,TRBV20-1,TRBJ2-5,.
TGTGCCAGCAGAGCTAGCGGAGGGGACACAGATACGCAGTATTTT,CASRASGGDTDTQYF,.,TRBV6-1,TRBJ2-3,TRBD2
TGTGCCAGCTCACCGGGTATCGGGGAGGCAGATACGCAGTATTTT,CASSPGIGEADTQYF,few,TRBV18,TRBJ2-3,.
TGTGCCACCAGTGATCCCTTAGGGGAGCTGTTTTTT,CATSDPLGELFF,few,TRBV24-1,TRBJ2-2,.
TGTGCTAGCAACGTCCGGTGGACAGGGGAGTCGAACTCCTACGAGCAGTACTTC,CASNVRWTGESNSYEQYF,many,TRBV7-7,TRBJ2-7,TRBD1
TGTGCCAGCAGTCTCCGATTCCGCAATCAGCCCCAGCATTTT,CASSLRFRNQPQHF,.,TRBV6-2/TRBV6-3,TRBJ1-5,.
TGTGCCAGCGGCAGGAGGGGGGAAGAGACCCAGTACTTC,CASGRRGEETQYF,.,TRBV7-2,TRBJ2-5,.
TGCAGTGTCACACCCGGGACAGGATCACAGCAATCTTCCTACGAGCAGTACTTC,CSVTPGTGSQQSSYEQYF,few,TRBV20-1,TRBJ2-7,TRBD1
TGCGCCAGCAGCCAAGATCTGGTTGGGTACTCCTACAATGAGCAGTTCTTC,CASSQDLVGYSYNEQFF,few,TRBV4-3,TRBJ2-1,.
TGTGCCAGCAGCTTAGACCTGGCGGGGGCCCAGTACTTC,CASSLDLAGAQYF,many,TRBV7-9,TRBJ2-5,TRBD2
TGTGCCAGCAGTTACTCGAACACTAGGGAAATCTACGAGCAGTACTTC,CASSYSNTREIYEQYF,.,TRBV6-5,TRBJ2-7,.
TGCGCCAGCAGCTTAGGACTAGCGGGAACCCAAGAGCAGTTCTTC,CASSLGLAGTQEQFF,.,TRBV5-1,TRBJ2-1,TRBD2